These T cell receptor beta chains were read from a single sample in a study of blood T cell repertoires in COVID-19. Generated by immunoSEQ multiplex PCR, the TCRdb table keeps only in-frame clones and is missing some. The sample carries around 150,000 clones, more than 60% recorded once. Material for sequencing was peripheral blood. These TCRs come from a woman in her fifties or sixties with active or convalescent COVID-19. Both conserved end residues are part of each CDR3.

len,j_gene,v_gene,CDR3aa
14,TRBJ1-6,TRBV10-3,CASPRGYYNSPLHF
14,TRBJ1-1,TRBV19,CATRQGASNTEAFF
13,TRBJ1-2,TRBV29-1,CSVVSAIAYGYTF
15,TRBJ2-6,TRBV28,CASRAPGSGANVLTF
14,TRBJ2-7,TRBV6-1,CASSEVFSSYEQYF
13,TRBJ2-7,TRBV7-8,CASSLELSYEQYF
15,TRBJ2-1,TRBV15,CATSSYSDRGDEQFF
14,TRBJ2-2,TRBV19,CASRGTSGTGELFF
17,TRBJ1-2,TRBV7-3,CASSLFWGRRSNYGYTF
15,TRBJ1-1,TRBV3-1/TRBV3-2,CASRQRGLGGTEAFF
15,TRBJ2-2,TRBV28,CASSFGSTRAGELFF
15,TRBJ1-5,TRBV7-2,CASSPRQGYDQPQHF
15,TRBJ2-2,TRBV7-2,CASSLTGGNTGELFF
16,TRBJ1-3,TRBV18,CASSQGTGGSGNTIYF
15,TRBJ2-1,TRBV30,CAWDKTSGAYNEQFF
16,TRBJ2-5,TRBV7-8,CASSLVPTGRMETQYF
16,TRBJ1-2,TRBV4-2,CASSRNRDREDYGYTF
13,TRBJ2-7,TRBV11-1,CASSPQHSYEQYF
13,TRBJ1-2,TRBV20-1,CSASGQGAYGYTF
15,TRBJ2-1,TRBV15,CATSTSDRGNNEQFF
16,TRBJ1-3,TRBV6-5,CASSFTGLAKGNTIYF
15,TRBJ2-3,TRBV7-2,CASSLVSSGGETQYF
16,TRBJ2-5,TRBV14,CASSQGPSGREETQYF
15,TRBJ1-1,TRBV18,CASSPLGGAGTEAFF
14,TRBJ1-3,TRBV7-2,CASSQGQGRNTIYF
16,TRBJ1-1,TRBV14,CASTPMPGQGNTEAFF
13,TRBJ1-2,TRBV27,CASSHGAAYGYTF
19,TRBJ1-1,TRBV21-1,CASSPGQGPFGRLNTEAFF
17,TRBJ2-6,TRBV3-1/TRBV3-2,CASSQVMSGTGANVLTF
14,TRBJ1-1,TRBV2,CASSKEGGWTEAFF